The sequence of this TCR beta chain was determined in a study of blood T cell repertoires in COVID-19. Study-level information: Material from acute and convalescent COVID-19 was sourced from the United States, Italy and Spain. Sources were T cells, B-cell-depleted T cells, or PBMCs; the material itself was cDNA or gDNA.

In the original processing: It was from reference gene primer amplification that nucleated cell counts were estimated. The protocol was immunoSEQ multiplex PCR, while the TCRdb copy is restricted to in-frame clones and leaves out a portion. From that table come the V and J calls and clone size; the DNA was used to work out D and trimming. This repertoire shows tens of thousands of clones, roughly 80% found once; its top ten account for 7.4%. V was clipped by 5 bases and J by 0 bases; unmatched bases: 0. This CDR3 region has 15 residues. Germline V gene data show CDR1 as GTSNPN and CDR2 as SVGIG (reference sequence).

Sequenced: peripheral blood. The origin of this receptor is a man aged 55 to 69 with active COVID-19. V usage is TRBV30 and J usage is TRBJ2-6; 11 bases are a match to TRBD1. This CDR3 reads CAWGTGGSGANVLTF. CDR3 coding DNA: TGTGCCTGGGGGACAGGGGGCTCTGGGGCCAACGTCCTGACTTTC.